These 5 T cell receptor beta chains came from one sample sequenced in a study of vaccination and CD4 T cells after COVID-19. With the Oncomine TCR Beta short-read assay, DNA from cultured CD4+ T cells was sequenced. TCRdb re-called the PCR reads with MiXCR, one entry per CDR3 protein. The sample lists some 9,800 distinct CDR3 sequences, roughly three fifths occurring once. No antigen is known for these receptors. As to treatment: approximately 11-day PBMC culture with coronavirus spike peptide pools or control peptides (ViraFEST assay). The sequencing input was CD4+ T cells from blood, cultured in vitro. The origin of the receptors is a human donor who had recovered from COVID-19.

The V gene is TRBV20-1, the J gene TRBJ2-1; 12 bases agree with TRBD2. CDR1 and CDR2 (germline): DFQATT, SNEGSKA (reference sequence). After removal of 6 bases from V and 6 bases from J, the junction contained 3 bases not matched to a gene. This CDR3 is built from 13 residues. The CDR3, as DNA: TGCAGTGCCAGGACTAGCGGGATCAATGAGCAGTTCTTC. As protein: CSARTSGINEQFF.

V and J are TRBV20-1 and TRBJ2-7, with 10 bases fitting TRBD1. There are 16 residues in the CDR3. Germline CDR1 and CDR2: DFQATT and SNEGSKA (reference sequence). V lost 3 bases and J lost 4; bases outside the gene matches: 12. CDR3 nucleotide sequence: TGCAGTGCTAGCGCGGGTGACAGGGGGCGCCTGTACGAGCAGTACTTC. It encodes CSASAGDRGRLYEQYF.

V is TRBV20-1 and J is TRBJ2-1; the D call may be TRBD1 or TRBD2 (6 bases each). V dropped 0 bases and J dropped 2 bases, with 14 bases sitting between them. The germline V gene encodes CDR1 DFQATT and CDR2 SNEGSKA (reference sequence). The CDR3 is 16 residues long. The CDR3 DNA reads TGCAGTGCTAGAGATCCGGGGGCAATAACCTACAATGAGCAGTTCTTC. Translation: CSARDPGAITYNEQFF.

V is TRBV20-1 and J is TRBJ1-2, with D possibly TRBD1 on 6 matching bases. The CDR3 loop spans 12 amino acids. V was shortened by 3 bases and J by 2 bases, with 7 bases between the two germline ends. Germline CDR1 is DFQATT and CDR2 is SNEGSKA (reference sequence). The CDR3 sequence: CSASQGNYGYTF. In DNA form, the CDR3 reads TGCAGTGCTAGCCAGGGGAACTATGGCTACACCTTC.

This chain links TRBV19 with TRBJ1-3, with 8 nucleotides matching TRBD1. J was trimmed by 0 bases and V by 6 bases; bases with no gene match: 4. The CDR3 contains 15 residues. Germline values: CDR1 LNHDA, CDR2 SQIVND (reference sequence). CDR3 protein: CASRITGGSGNTIYF. CDR3 in DNA: TGTGCCAGTAGGATAACAGGGGGCTCTGGAAACACCATATATTTT. Together with reference TRBV19 and TRBJ1-3, the CDR3 gives the full variable domain: DGGITQSPKYLFRKEGQNVTLSCEQNLNHDAMYWYRQDPGQGLRLIYYSQIVNDFQKGDIAEGYSVSREKKESFPLTVTSAQKNPTAFYLCASRITGGSGNTIYFGEGSWLTVV.